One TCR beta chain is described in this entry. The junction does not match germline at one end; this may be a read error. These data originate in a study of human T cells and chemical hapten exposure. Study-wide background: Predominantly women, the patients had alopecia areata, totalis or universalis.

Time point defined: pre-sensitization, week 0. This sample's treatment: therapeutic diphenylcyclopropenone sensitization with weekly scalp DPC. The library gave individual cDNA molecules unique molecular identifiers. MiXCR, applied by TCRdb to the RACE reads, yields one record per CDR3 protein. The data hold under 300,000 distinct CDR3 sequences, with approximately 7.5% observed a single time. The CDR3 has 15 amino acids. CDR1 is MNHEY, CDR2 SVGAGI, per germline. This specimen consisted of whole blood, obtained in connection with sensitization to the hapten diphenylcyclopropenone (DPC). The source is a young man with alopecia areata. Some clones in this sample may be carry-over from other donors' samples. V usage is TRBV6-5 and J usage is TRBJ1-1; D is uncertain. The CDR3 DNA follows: TGTACCAGCAGTTACCGCTTGATCGGGGTCACTGAAGCTTTCTTT. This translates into CTSSYRLIGVTEAFF.